This paragraph reports one T cell receptor (beta chain). Germline CDR1 is ENHRY and CDR2 is SYGVKD. V was trimmed by 8 bases and J by 5 bases, leaving 21 bases between them. The CDR3 is made up of 15 amino acids. These data come from a study of blood T cell repertoires in COVID-19. Overall study context: Acute and convalescent COVID-19 samples came from the United States, Italy and Spain. Nucleic acid was either cDNA or gDNA, and it came from T cells, B-cell-depleted T cells, or PBMCs.

In the authors' methods: Using reference gene primer amplification, nucleated cell counts were estimated. Assay used: immunoSEQ multiplex PCR; TCRdb lists only in-frame clones, some missing. V and J calls and clone size are copied from that table; D and trimming were computed from the DNA. Altogether just over 650,000 clones are present, 90% being singletons, with the ten largest covering under 0.3%. Sequenced input: peripheral blood. This receptor was taken from a woman under 30 with acute or convalescent COVID-19. This chain uses TRBV10-3 with TRBJ1-2; TRBD1 is a possible D gene (6 bases). The DNA for the CDR3 is TGTGCCATCTGTGGGGCGGGGGGCGAGAGGTATGGCTACACCTTC. Amino acid sequence: CAICGAGGERYGYTF.